A selection of T cell receptor beta chains follows, all from one sample in a study of blood T cell repertoires in COVID-19. Profiling relied on immunoSEQ multiplex PCR, and the TCRdb table lists in-frame clones only, not all of them. The sample shows about 200,000 clones, just under 85% of them seen only once. Sequencing used peripheral blood. The receptors come from a man in his 60s with COVID-19, enrolled during active disease. Both conserved end residues are trimmed from each CDR3. The order of the fields is J gene, V gene, CDR3 protein.

j_call: TRBJ1-2; v_call: TRBV18; cdr3_aa: ASSPTVNYGYT
j_call: TRBJ2-7; v_call: TRBV19; cdr3_aa: ASSSSPGLAGGIPYEQY
j_call: TRBJ2-3; v_call: TRBV28; cdr3_aa: ASSLWGSSGSATDTQY
j_call: TRBJ1-5; v_call: TRBV7-9; cdr3_aa: ASSLTGQGNQPQH
j_call: TRBJ1-1; v_call: TRBV5-5; cdr3_aa: ASSFRSGSPEAF
j_call: TRBJ2-3; v_call: TRBV10-3; cdr3_aa: AIMGTGGTDTQY
j_call: TRBJ1-1; v_call: TRBV20-1; cdr3_aa: SASGTQYPEAF
j_call: TRBJ1-1; v_call: TRBV7-2; cdr3_aa: ASSPGGRTAF
j_call: TRBJ2-7; v_call: TRBV9; cdr3_aa: ASSSPGANEQY
j_call: TRBJ2-3; v_call: TRBV5-4; cdr3_aa: ASSLGEGTQY